This is a list of T cell receptor beta chains from one sample in a study of T cell changes during pregnancy in multiple sclerosis. Sequencing was performed with immunoSEQ multiplex PCR; in TCRdb, only in-frame clones are kept and a portion is missing. Of around 57,000 clones in the sample, roughly nine tenths were seen once. The input for sequencing was peripheral blood, taken in the first trimester of pregnancy. These receptors were collected from a female donor with multiple sclerosis, enrolled in a pregnancy study. Each CDR3 is given with its conserved first and last residue. Each record gives: V gene, CDR3 length, D gene, CDR3 protein. The D gene is left open where the match is weak.

TRBV19	14	NA	CASSIRDSYNEQFF
TRBV21-1	14	NA	CASGGNHSNQPQHF
TRBV5-6	15	NA	CASSPWGYDSYEQYF
TRBV19	15	NA	CASSTSRGGAYGYTF
TRBV5-1	14	NA	CASSPRVGTGELFF
TRBV18	14	TRBD1	CASSPGTGFYEQYF
TRBV5-1	15	NA	CASSLVAGGLNGYTF
TRBV9	14	NA	CASSVGGSHNEQFF
TRBV27	17	TRBD1	CASSLLGTGGGGNIQYF
TRBV7-6	16	NA	CASSSLTGVVRDTQYF
TRBV6-6	12	NA	CASSPQEGGAFF
TRBV4-3	16	NA	CASSQGSGGANYGYTF
TRBV30	12	TRBD1	CGLRGLGEKLFF
TRBV5-6	14	NA	CASSLGQYQETQYF
TRBV6-1	13	NA	CASSASRDYEQYF
TRBV5-1	17	TRBD1	CASSLRTGEDLGSGYTF
TRBV5-1	16	TRBD2	CASSPGQGLAGAEQFF
TRBV19	18	NA	CASSKGALPIANTGELFF
TRBV7-8	12	NA	CASSLSSDTQYF
TRBV10-3	15	TRBD1	CAIRPSRDSYTEAFF
TRBV11-2	14	NA	CASSLHRYTYEQYF
TRBV4-3	15	NA	CASSQEGAGPYEQYF
TRBV6-6	14	TRBD1	CASSDGTGRSGYTF
TRBV13	15	TRBD1	CASSFTGGARRGYTF
TRBV6-1	15	NA	CASNWQDTNTGELFF
TRBV19	14	NA	CASSFTFALSGYTF
TRBV5-1	15	NA	CASSEGLANTGELFF
TRBV4-3	15	NA	CASSQESGDEYEQYF
TRBV25-1	16	TRBD2	CASSESGGASYNEQFF
TRBV4-2	17	TRBD2	CASSQGTGGGRAGEQYF
TRBV12-5	14	NA	CASGVEGMGTEAFF
TRBV23-1	15	NA	CASSHLQPYNQPQHF
TRBV29-1	12	TRBD1	CSTRQGNYGYTF
TRBV7-3	18	TRBD2	CASSPPRGGGFSTDTQYF
TRBV27	13	NA	CASSPCRLDTQYF
TRBV19	14	NA	CASFMGSPLYGYTF
TRBV6-5	13	NA	CASSYDRVYEQYF
TRBV7-9	14	TRBD2	CASSLELAGGEQYF
TRBV2	14	NA	CASRSSPSLDEQFF
TRBV7-8	16	NA	CASSLFGRTATYEQYF
TRBV6-4	15	NA	CASTPGEGAKNIQYF
TRBV6-4	13	NA	CASSDSSHNEQFF
TRBV10-3	15	NA	CAISESLSIGNTIYF
TRBV25-1	14	NA	CASSASRELDEQYF
TRBV30	18	TRBD2	CAWGGGRTSPLSTDTQYF
TRBV2	16	NA	CASSDLGMSLNTEAFF
TRBV30	16	NA	CAWSNAGTSSTDTQYF
TRBV30	14	TRBD2	CAWSRGLADYEQYF
TRBV27	18	NA	CASSDLTTTGLSQETQYF
TRBV19	16	NA	CASSIRGSASSYEQYF
TRBV5-6	17	NA	CASSWGGAGPSYSPLHF
TRBV6-5	15	NA	CASSYATDSGNTIYF